This T cell receptor beta chain is from a study of T cell responses to AZD1222 COVID-19 vaccine. The study's findings and limits: The donors showed a predominance of white British ancestry and of females, with possible underestimation of clonal diversity. Regions 160-218 and 743-854 held dominance among vaccine-associated CD4 TCRs, which spanned spike. Nearly half of spike-specific TCRs reportedly target unmutated variant regions. Repertoires were collected only later (after the peak T cell response had occurred).

The V end lost 5 bases, the J end lost 8 bases, and 15 bases lay between the germline ends. In germline, CDR1 is SGHAT, CDR2 FQNNGV. CDR3 length equals 13 residues. As to this clone: Its antigen is currently unknown.

Sequencing used immunoSEQ multiplex PCR; TCRdb keeps in-frame clones, though not all of them. The sample records more than 80,000 clones, 80% to 90% being singletons. This TCR came from an adult in good health. The sample consisted of peripheral blood, taken on day 0 of AZD1222 vaccination. The rearrangement uses TRBV11-2 and TRBJ1-2; D is unresolved. The CDR3: CASSPYTAAGYTF. CDR3 sequence (DNA): TGTGCCAGCAGCCCCTATACGGCGGCCGGCTACACCTTC.